This T cell receptor (beta chain) was observed in a study of T-cell memory formation after mild COVID-19. TCRdb analysed the 5' RACE reads with MiXCR anew, one entry per CDR3 protein. This table has 350,000 or so distinct CDR3 sequences, roughly 19% appearing once. The CDR3 spans 13 residues. V was pared by 5 bases and J by 8 bases, with 12 bases between. Germline V CDR1 and CDR2: SGHTA, FQGTGA. The chain carries TRBV7-3 and TRBJ1-4; D call uncertain. Sequencing was performed on PBMCs or a T cell subset sorted from them (not recorded which). This TCR was recovered from a man aged 18 to 29 who had mild COVID-19 (a few samples of this study predate the infection). Cell type and time point are not known. The CDR3 coding sequence is TGTGCCAGCAGCAGGAGGGAAGGGGAAAAACTGTTTTTT. Amino acid sequence: CASSRREGEKLFF.